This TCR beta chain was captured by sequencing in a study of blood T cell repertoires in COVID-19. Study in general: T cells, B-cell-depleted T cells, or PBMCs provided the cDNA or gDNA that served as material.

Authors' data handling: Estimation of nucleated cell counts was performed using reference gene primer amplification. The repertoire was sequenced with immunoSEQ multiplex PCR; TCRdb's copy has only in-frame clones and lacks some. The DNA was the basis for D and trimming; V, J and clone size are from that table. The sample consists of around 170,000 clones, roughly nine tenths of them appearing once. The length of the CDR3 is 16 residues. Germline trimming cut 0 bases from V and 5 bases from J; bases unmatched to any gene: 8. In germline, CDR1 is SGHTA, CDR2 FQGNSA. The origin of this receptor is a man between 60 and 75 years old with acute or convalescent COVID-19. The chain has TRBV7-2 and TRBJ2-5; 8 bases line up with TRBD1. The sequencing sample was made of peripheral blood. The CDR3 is CASSLAGRGRWETQYF. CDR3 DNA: TGTGCCAGCAGCTTAGCGGGCAGGGGGCGTTGGGAGACCCAGTACTTC.